The 13 T cell receptor beta chains below all came from one sample that was sequenced in a study of early T cells in non-severe SARS-CoV-2 infection. MiXCR, run by TCRdb on the 5' RACE reads, gives a single entry per CDR3 protein. Of some 71,000 distinct CDR3 sequences in the sample, 9.5% to 12% are singletons; the top ten hold 5.5% to 6%. The sample was whole blood, taken at baseline. The receptors here all came from an adult who was a healthcare worker with PCR-confirmed SARS-CoV-2 infection or an uninfected control (not recorded which).

The sample holds many counts of this clonotype. V usage is TRBV6-6 and J usage is TRBJ2-6; unclear D gene. Germline CDR1 and CDR2: MNHNY and SVGAGI (reference sequence). Trimming shortened V by 0 bases and J by 7 bases, and 4 bases separated the two germline ends. This CDR3 contains 13 residues. This chain's CDR3 is CASSYSEANVLTF. CDR3 nucleotide sequence: TGTGCCAGCAGTTACTCAGAAGCCAACGTCCTGACTTTC.

This chain uses TRBV11-2 with TRBJ2-3, with a weak D call TRBD1 (5 bases). The length of the CDR3 is 17 residues. Trimming shortened V by 1 base and J by 0 bases, and 14 bases separated the two germline ends. Germline CDR1 reads SGHAT; CDR2 reads FQNNGV. CDR3 DNA: TGTGCCAGCAGCTTAGTCCCTTGGGGCATCAGCACAGATACGCAGTATTTT. This codes for CASSLVPWGISTDTQYF.

This chain links TRBV11-2 with TRBJ2-1; 14 bases map to TRBD2. CDR1 is SGHAT and CDR2 is FQNNGV in the germline V gene. J was trimmed by 9 bases and V by 0 bases; bases with no gene match: 4. The CDR3 runs 16 residues. The CDR3 sequence is CASSLEGLAGESEQFF. The CDR3 DNA follows: TGTGCCAGCAGCTTAGAGGGACTAGCGGGAGAATCTGAGCAGTTCTTC.

The chain combines TRBV14 with TRBJ2-1; TRBD2 might be the D (5 bases). V was cut by 3 bases and J by 4 bases, with 10 bases left in between. This CDR3 is 14 amino acids long. Germline assignment: CDR1 SGHDN and CDR2 FVKESK. The CDR3 region is CASSQRTAYNEQFF. The CDR3 region has the DNA TGTGCCAGCAGCCAGAGGACTGCATACAATGAGCAGTTCTTC.

This clonotype showed up many times. This chain joins TRBV9 and TRBJ1-2; a weak D match, TRBD1 (5 bases). CDR1 is SGDLS and CDR2 is YYNGEE in the germline V gene. V was shortened by 0 bases and J by 2 bases, with 8 bases between the two germline ends. This CDR3 is built from 14 residues. As DNA, the CDR3 is TGTGCCAGCAGCGTAGGGGGCCCCAACTATGGCTACACCTTC. Protein sequence: CASSVGGPNYGYTF.

This clonotype was found many times. The chain has TRBV3-1 and TRBJ1-3; D perhaps matches TRBD1 (5 bases). Per the germline V gene, CDR1 is LGHDT and CDR2 is YNNKEL (reference sequence). V dropped 4 bases and J dropped 5 bases, with 18 bases sitting between them. The CDR3 length is 16 residues. The CDR3 sequence is CASSPRRGDERNTIYF. CDR3 sequence (DNA): TGTGCCAGCAGCCCCCGTCGGGGCGACGAGAGAAACACCATATATTTT.

CDR3 nucleotide sequence: TGTGCCAGCAGTGAAGGGGGGGTCGGGGAGACCCAGTACTTC. It specifies CASSEGGVGETQYF. The genes are TRBV25-1 and TRBJ2-5; the match to TRBD2 covers 7 bases. Germline CDR1 is MGHDK and CDR2 is SYGVNS. The CDR3 consists of 14 residues. The ends lost 2 bases at V and 5 bases at J; junction bases unmatched: 5.

This chain connects TRBV5-6 to TRBJ2-4, with D tentatively TRBD2 (5 bases). The CDR3 runs to 13 residues. Per germline, CDR1 SGHDT and CDR2 YYEEEE. V was clipped by 0 bases and J by 5 bases, with 6 bases between them. This chain's CDR3 is CASSLVRENIQYF. As DNA, the CDR3 is TGTGCCAGCAGCTTGGTGCGGGAAAACATTCAGTACTTC.

This chain connects TRBV20-1 to TRBJ2-7; the match to TRBD2 covers 10 bases. The junction had 8 bases not matched to a gene; V was cut back by 3 bases and J by 3 bases. This CDR3 is built from 15 residues. Germline V gives CDR1 DFQATT, CDR2 SNEGSKA (reference sequence). The CDR3 DNA reads TGCAGTGCTAGCCCACTAGCGGGGTCCCTCTACGAGCAGTACTTC. Translation: CSASPLAGSLYEQYF.

About this clonotype: This sequence may be a read error, since a much larger clone differs from it by one base. Without the conserved terminal phenylalanine or tryptophan, this CDR3 likely stems from a read error. The limits of the CDR3 on the DNA are not certain, so only TCRdb's listed CDR3 is given. The V and J genes are TRBV21-1 and TRBJ2-4; whether TRBD1, the table's D call, matches the DNA was not checked. TRBV21-1 counts as a pseudogene. The CDR3 numbers 15 amino acids, ends counted. CDR3 protein: CASFTQGDRASIQYL.

This clonotype showed up just a few times. CDR3 amino acids: CASSLNSGGQETQYF. CDR3 DNA: TGTGCCAGCAGCTTAAATAGCGGGGGCCAAGAGACCCAGTACTTC. This chain links TRBV7-3 with TRBJ2-5; 9 nucleotides align to TRBD2. The CDR3 covers 15 residues. CDR1 and CDR2 (germline): SGHTA, FQGTGA. V shed 1 base and J 1 base; nucleotides not matched to a gene: 1.

There are a few counts of this clonotype. The genes are TRBV7-2 and TRBJ1-2; D gene uncertain. CDR1 is SGHTA and CDR2 is FQGNSA in the germline V gene. CDR3 length equals 14 residues. V dropped 1 base and J dropped 2 bases, with 8 bases sitting between them. The CDR3, as DNA: TGTGCCAGCAGCTTAGAACCGGGGAACTATGGCTACACCTTC. This codes for CASSLEPGNYGYTF.

This clonotype appeared many times. The genes are TRBV20-1 and TRBJ2-7; 7 bases agree with TRBD2. The junction had 8 bases not matched to a gene; V was cut back by 0 bases and J by 6 bases. Germline-derived CDR1 and CDR2 are DFQATT and SNEGSKA (reference sequence). CDR3 length: 14 residues. CDR3 nucleotide sequence: TGCAGTGCTAGAGATCGGCGGGAGCATCTCGAGCAGTACTTC. Amino acid sequence: CSARDRREHLEQYF.